This T cell receptor (beta chain) was sequenced for a study of CD8 T cells in ankylosing spondylitis. This clonotype has ten or more counts. Libraries of TCR beta came from quantitative 5'-RACE with molecular barcodes. TCRdb called the 5' RACE reads again in MiXCR, with one record for every CDR3 protein. This sample has approximately 69,000 distinct CDR3 sequences; about 5.7% occur once, and the top ten carry about 2.2%. CDR1 LNHNV and CDR2 YYDKDF come from the germline V gene (reference sequence). Trimming shortened V by 1 base and J by 0 bases, and 16 bases separated the two germline ends. The CDR3 is made up of 18 amino acids.

The rearrangement joins TRBV15 to TRBJ2-1; D not certain. This TCR was sampled from a male donor with ankylosing spondylitis or in good health (not recorded which). Material: blood, either unsorted or a sorted T cell fraction (not recorded which). In DNA, the CDR3 is TGTGCCACCAGCAGAGTAATTAGCCCCTGGAGCTCCTACAATGAGCAGTTCTTC. Translated: CATSRVISPWSSYNEQFF.